These 20 T cell receptor beta chains were sequenced from one sample in a study of blood T cell repertoires in COVID-19. The assay was immunoSEQ multiplex PCR, and TCRdb's table has in-frame clones only and misses some. The sample holds about 210,000 clones, approximately 86% seen once. Input material: peripheral blood. The source of these receptors is a man aged 35-49 years with acute or convalescent COVID-19.

This chain uses TRBV4-1 with TRBJ2-3; 11 positions match TRBD2. V was pared by 1 base and J by 1 base, with 7 bases of the junction left unmatched. CDR3 size: 18 residues. CDR1 MGHRA and CDR2 YSYEKL come from the germline V gene. CDR3 in amino acids: CASSQAVLLAGGTDTQYF. CDR3 coding DNA: TGCGCCAGCAGCCAAGCCGTGTTACTAGCGGGGGGCACAGATACGCAGTATTTT.

The chain recombines TRBV27 with TRBJ2-6; perhaps TRBD1 as D (5 bases). Looked up from germline, CDR1 is MNHEY and CDR2 is SMNVEV (reference sequence). This CDR3 region has 15 residues. V lost 3 bases, J lost 2 bases, and 8 bases lay in between. The CDR3 sequence: CASSLRTPGANVLTF. CDR3 DNA sequence: TGTGCCAGCAGTTTGCGGACACCTGGGGCCAACGTCCTGACTTTC.

The V call is TRBV7-9, the J call TRBJ1-1; D remains ambiguous. Trimming shortened V by 7 bases and J by 5 bases, and 20 bases separated the two germline ends. The CDR3 extends over 15 amino acids. Germline CDR1 reads SEHNR; CDR2 reads FQNEAQ (reference sequence). For the CDR3, the DNA is TGTGCCAGCATCCCCCGGGTGCCCCTGGGTACTGAAGCTTTCTTT. Protein product: CASIPRVPLGTEAFF.

This sequence joins TRBV28 and TRBJ1-5; 9 bases are a match to TRBD1. V gave up 9 bases and J gave up 3 bases; unmatched junction bases: 6. The CDR3 has 14 amino acids. Germline assignment: CDR1 MDHEN and CDR2 SYDVKM. CDR3 bases: TGTGCCAGTCTGACAGGGGGATTCAATCAGCCCCAGCATTTT. Translating it yields CASLTGGFNQPQHF.

The CDR3 DNA is TGTGCCAGCAGTGTCGTGACTACTGGAAACACCATATATTTT. Its protein product is CASSVVTTGNTIYF. The genes are TRBV2 and TRBJ1-3; unclear D gene. Trimming pared 4 bases from V and 2 bases from J, leaving 9 bases between. CDR3 length: 14 amino acids. CDR1 and CDR2 (germline): SNHLY, FYNNEI.

This clone occurred once. This chain uses TRBV9 with TRBJ2-5, with TRBD2 as a possible D gene (8 bases). The CDR3 sequence is 16 residues long. Germline values: CDR1 SGDLS, CDR2 YYNGEE. V was trimmed by 4 bases and J by 5 bases, leaving 21 bases between them. This CDR3 reads CASSQGGLGRTETQYF. The CDR3 DNA is TGTGCCAGCAGCCAGGGGGGACTAGGCCGCACGGAGACCCAGTACTTC. Combining the CDR3 with reference TRBV9 and TRBJ2-5 gives the whole variable domain DSGVTQTPKHLITATGQRVTLRCSPRSGDLSVYWYQQSLDQGLQFLIQYYNGEERAKGNILERFSAQQFPDLHSELNLSSLELGDSALYFCASSQGGLGRTETQYFGPGTRLLVL.

The CDR3 is CASTPRGEDEQYF. The CDR3 coding sequence is TGTGCCAGCACCCCTCGAGGGGAGGACGAGCAGTACTTC. The V and J genes are TRBV18 and TRBJ2-7; weak D call: TRBD2 (6 bases). The V and J ends lost 8 bases and 5 bases respectively, with 16 bases between them. Germline V gene lookup returns CDR1 KGHSH and CDR2 LQKENI. The CDR3 spans 13 residues. The whole variable domain, remainder taken from reference TRBV18 and TRBJ2-7, is NAGVMQNPRHLVRRRGQEARLRCSPMKGHSHVYWYRQLPEEGLKFMVYLQKENIIDESGMPKERFSAEFPKEGPSILRIQQVVRGDSAAYFCASTPRGEDEQYFGPGTRLTVT.

The chain carries TRBV12-3 or TRBV12-4 and TRBJ2-3; tentatively, D is TRBD1 (6 bases). CDR3 length: 13 residues. Trimming pared 5 bases from V and 6 bases from J, leaving 12 bases between. CDR3 loop: CASSEQGFDTQYF. CDR3 nucleotide sequence: TGTGCCAGCAGTGAACAGGGTTTTGATACGCAGTATTTT.

This clone was found a few times. The sample contains more than one DNA sequence encoding this CDR3. The chain recombines TRBV7-9 with TRBJ2-1; tentative D call: TRBD2 (7 bases). Trimming stripped 5 bases from V and 0 bases from J, with 20 bases between. The CDR3 loop spans 18 amino acids. Germline V gene lookup returns CDR1 SEHNR and CDR2 FQNEAQ (reference sequence). The CDR3 region has the DNA TGTGCCAGCAGCCCCCCTGGCGGGGGCCCTAGCTCCTACAATGAGCAGTTCTTC. Encoded protein: CASSPPGGGPSSYNEQFF.

Only one count was recorded for this clone. CDR3 nucleotides: TGTGCCAGCAGCGGGGAAGAGACCCAGTACTTC. This encodes CASSGEETQYF. The chain has TRBV28 and TRBJ2-5, with D perhaps TRBD2 (5 bases). V shed 6 bases and J shed 3 bases, with 5 bases lying between them. This CDR3 contains 11 residues. The V gene's germline CDR1 is MDHEN and CDR2 SYDVKM. The full variable domain, in which reference TRBV28 and TRBJ2-5 provide the parts outside the CDR3, is DVKVTQSSRYLVKRTGEKVFLECVQDMDHENMFWYRQDPGLGLRLIYFSYDVKMKEKGDIPEGYSVSREKKERFSLILESASTNQTSMYLCASSGEETQYFGPGTRLLVL.

The V and J genes are TRBV13 and TRBJ2-1; 8 bases agree with TRBD1. CDR1 is PRHDT and CDR2 is FYEKMQ in the germline V gene (reference sequence). This CDR3 comprises 15 residues. V lost 4 bases and J lost 9; bases outside the gene matches: 11. This CDR3 reads CASSSPGAGGPEQFF. In DNA form, the CDR3 reads TGTGCCAGCAGCTCTCCCGGGGCAGGGGGCCCTGAGCAGTTCTTC.

The chain recombines TRBV28 with TRBJ2-5, with 8 bases aligning to TRBD1. The J segment lost 5 bases and the V segment lost 6 bases, leaving 11 bases of the junction unmatched. The CDR3 spans 15 residues. The germline CDR1 and CDR2 sequences are MDHEN and SYDVKM. CDR3 DNA sequence: TGTGCCAGCAGACTCCCCCAGGGGGCCTGGGAGACCCAGTACTTC. Translation gives CASRLPQGAWETQYF.

The CDR3 DNA is TGTGCCAGCAGTTTCCTCCCAGGGTCGAACACCGGGGAGCTGTTTTTT. Its translation is CASSFLPGSNTGELFF. The rearrangement joins TRBV6-5 to TRBJ2-2, with a possible D match to TRBD1 (5 bases). From germline, CDR1 is MNHEY and CDR2 SVGAGI. V was pared by 4 bases and J by 0 bases, with 12 bases between. The CDR3 sequence is 16 residues long.

The V and J genes are TRBV9 and TRBJ2-5; TRBD2 might be the D (7 bases). Trimming removed 0 bases from V and 6 bases from J, with 21 bases in between. Germline values: CDR1 SGDLS, CDR2 YYNGEE. The CDR3 length is 17 residues. The CDR3 region has the DNA TGTGCCAGCAGCGTAGGAAGTCTGAGGGGGGGAGCGAAGACCCAGTACTTC. The encoded protein is CASSVGSLRGGAKTQYF.

The rearrangement uses TRBV5-6 and TRBJ2-1, with D hard to call. Trimming removed 1 base from V and 7 bases from J, with 12 bases in between. The CDR3 is 14 amino acids. The germline CDR1 and CDR2 sequences are SGHDT and YYEEEE. CDR3 sequence reads: CASSLNGWVNEQFF. The CDR3 nucleotides are TGTGCCAGCAGCTTGAACGGGTGGGTTAATGAGCAGTTCTTC.

The CDR3 here is CASSMRGLGGYGYTF. Here the CDR3 DNA reads TGTGCCAGCAGCATGAGGGGCCTTGGAGGGTATGGCTACACCTTC. This chain uses TRBV5-8 with TRBJ1-2, with D tentatively TRBD1 (5 bases). Germline-derived CDR1 and CDR2 are SGHTS and YDEGEE. V lost 4 bases and J lost 5, with 18 bases in between. CDR3 length equals 15 residues.

The chain combines TRBV18 with TRBJ2-4; TRBD2 aligns across 7 bases. In germline, CDR1 is KGHSH, CDR2 LQKENI. This CDR3 comprises 17 residues. With V trimmed by 2 bases and J by 1 base, 8 bases remained unmatched. In DNA, the CDR3 is TGTGCCAGCTCACCAGATTGGGGGGGGACGGCCAAAAACATTCAGTACTTC. It translates to CASSPDWGGTAKNIQYF.

CDR3 region: CASSYRGLGYTF. CDR3 in DNA: TGTGCCAGCAGCTACAGGGGGCTGGGCTACACCTTC. This chain links TRBV6-5 with TRBJ1-2; 9 nucleotides line up with TRBD1. V trimming: 6 bases; J trimming: 8 bases; junction bases outside the gene matches: 4. Germline CDR1 reads MNHEY; CDR2 reads SVGAGI. CDR3 length: 12 amino acids.

The V and J genes are TRBV6-5 and TRBJ1-1; D may be TRBD1 (6 bases). CDR1 MNHEY and CDR2 SVGAGI come from the germline V gene. CDR3 length equals 15 residues. The V end lost 2 bases, the J end lost 0 bases, and 10 bases lay between the germline ends. The CDR3, as DNA: TGTGCCAGCAGTTACAAGACAGGTGTGAACACTGAAGCTTTCTTT. This translates into CASSYKTGVNTEAFF.

V usage is TRBV7-3 and J usage is TRBJ2-5; a possible D gene is TRBD1 (6 bases). The CDR3 has 14 residues. Trimming left V 5 bases short and J 2 bases short, with 12 bases between. In germline, CDR1 is SGHTA, CDR2 FQGTGA. This chain's CDR3 is CASSQGQHQETQYF. The CDR3 coding sequence is TGTGCCAGCAGCCAGGGGCAACATCAAGAGACCCAGTACTTC.